The 10 T cell receptor beta chains below all came from one sample that was sequenced in a study of vaccination and CD4 T cells after COVID-19. Antigens for these TCRs are unknown. The treatment was: 10-day PBMC culture with coronavirus spike peptide pools or control peptides (ViraFEST assay). Cultured CD4+ T-cell DNA underwent Oncomine TCR Beta short-read sequencing. MiXCR, applied by TCRdb to the PCR reads, yields one record per CDR3 protein. The sample gives 15,000 or so distinct CDR3 sequences, 63% of which show up once; approximately 12% is in the top ten. The sample was CD4+ T cells from blood, cultured in vitro. These TCRs come from a human donor who had recovered from COVID-19.

The chain carries TRBV6-5 and TRBJ1-1; tentatively, D is TRBD1 (6 bases). Germline V gene lookup returns CDR1 MNHEY and CDR2 SVGAGI. The CDR3 is 12 amino acids. V lost 2 bases to trimming and J lost 8 bases, with 9 bases between them. The DNA of the CDR3 is TGTGCCAGCAGTTACGGGGGGGCCGAAGCTTTCTTT. Its translation: CASSYGGAEAFF.

This rearrangement joins TRBV27 to TRBJ2-7; D might be TRBD1 (5 bases). CDR1 and CDR2 from the germline V gene are MNHEY and SMNVEV (reference sequence). The CDR3 loop spans 15 amino acids. Trimming removed 2 bases from V and 0 bases from J, with 11 bases in between. The CDR3 DNA reads TGTGCCAGCAGTTTACTCGGGCAGGGCTCCTACGAGCAGTACTTC. Translated: CASSLLGQGSYEQYF.

The chain uses TRBV4-1 and TRBJ2-3; D uncertain. The germline gives CDR1 MGHRA, CDR2 YSYEKL. With 2 bases removed from V and 6 bases from J, the gap between germline ends came to 6 bases. This CDR3 is 12 amino acids long. The CDR3 region has the DNA TGCGCCAGCAGCCAATCGGCGGATACGCAGTATTTT. Residues: CASSQSADTQYF.

V gene TRBV7-9 combines with J gene TRBJ2-4; D is possibly TRBD2 (7 bases). The CDR3 covers 15 residues. Germline values: CDR1 SEHNR, CDR2 FQNEAQ (reference sequence). V was trimmed by 3 bases and J by 2 bases, leaving 11 bases between them. Here the CDR3 reads CASSLGGAPKNIQYF. DNA for the CDR3: TGTGCCAGCAGCTTGGGGGGGGCCCCCAAAAACATTCAGTACTTC. The whole variable domain, filled in from reference TRBV7-9 and TRBJ2-4, reads DTGVSQNPRHKITKRGQNVTFRCDPISEHNRLYWYRQTLGQGPEFLTYFQNEAQLEKSRLLSDRFSAERPKGSFSTLEIQRTEQGDSAMYLCASSLGGAPKNIQYFGAGTRLSVL.

The rearrangement joins TRBV4-1 to TRBJ1-1; D remains ambiguous. Germline V gives CDR1 MGHRA, CDR2 YSYEKL. The CDR3 sequence is 14 residues long. V was shortened by 0 bases and J by 5 bases, with 10 bases between the two germline ends. In nucleotides, the CDR3 is TGCGCCAGCAGCCAAGATTCGGGGAGAACTGAAGCTTTCTTT. This translates into CASSQDSGRTEAFF.

This clonotype was observed once. V usage is TRBV5-1 and J usage is TRBJ2-3; TRBD2 aligns across 9 bases. This CDR3 region has 15 residues. Germline CDR1 reads SGHRS; CDR2 reads YFSETQ. V lost 5 bases to trimming and J lost 0 bases; unmatched junction nucleotides: 4. Here the CDR3 reads CASRPTSGSTDTQYF. In nucleotides, the CDR3 is TGCGCCAGCAGACCCACTAGCGGGAGCACAGATACGCAGTATTTT.

This clonotype was picked up a small number of times. The V and J genes are TRBV7-9 and TRBJ2-7; D assignment may be TRBD1 or TRBD2 (6 bases each). V lost 7 bases, J lost 5 bases, and 24 bases lay in between. CDR1 is SEHNR, CDR2 FQNEAQ, per germline (reference sequence). The CDR3 has 16 amino acids. In DNA form, the CDR3 reads TGTGCCAGCACCGCGGAGGGGCAGGGGAAATTCCACGAGCAGTACTTC. Its protein product is CASTAEGQGKFHEQYF.

This clonotype was seen a few times. The chain uses TRBV10-1 and TRBJ2-2; 8 bases are shared with TRBD2. Germline CDR1 is WNHNN and CDR2 is SYGVQD (reference sequence). The CDR3 has 16 amino acids. The trim removed 0 bases at V and 0 bases at J, leaving 0 bases unmatched. The CDR3 protein is CASSESGGANTGELFF. The DNA for the CDR3 is TGCGCCAGCAGTGAGTCCGGGGGGGCGAACACCGGGGAGCTGTTTTTT.

This clonotype was observed a few times. This rearrangement joins TRBV2 to TRBJ2-7, with TRBD1 as a possible D gene (5 bases). Trimming took off 6 bases at V and 4 bases at J, with 16 bases between the two ends. The germline V gene has CDR1 SNHLY and CDR2 FYNNEI. The CDR3 is made up of 14 amino acids. Here the CDR3 DNA reads TGTGCCAGCAGAGACAGTGAGTCTACTTACGAGCAGTACTTC. It is translated as CASRDSESTYEQYF.

This chain links TRBV6-5 with TRBJ1-3; 10 bases align to TRBD1. The CDR3 contains 15 residues. The V and J ends lost 2 bases and 4 bases, in that order; junction bases with no gene match: 2. Per germline, CDR1 MNHEY and CDR2 SVGAGI. In DNA form, the CDR3 reads TGTGCCAGCAGTTACGACAGGGGGCAAGGAAACACCATATATTTT. The encoded protein is CASSYDRGQGNTIYF.